This TCR beta chain is drawn from a study of Graves' ophthalmopathy and Graves' hyperthyroidism. Background on the study: Peripheral blood collection took place at initial diagnosis, before any treatment.

Hyperthyroidism counted as stable given no ophthalmopathy within 18 months of follow-up. Diagnostic conclusions were grounded in clinical symptoms, serum thyroxine, TRAb, thyroid ultrasound and orbital computed tomography. Fresh peripheral blood, over 9.5 ml, was the PBMC source. The germline V gene has CDR1 MNHNS and CDR2 SASEGT. The CDR3 is 16 amino acids. This clonotype was counted only a few times. At one end, the junction sequence differs from germline, possibly due to a read error. RNA transcripts were the template, and TCR beta CDR3 regions were amplified from them. An initial RT-PCR round employing HTBI primers preceded a second-round multiplex PCR. TCRdb reanalysed the multiplex PCR reads using MiXCR and keeps one entry per CDR3 protein. The table lists hundreds of thousands of distinct CDR3 sequences, 21% of them singletons.

This sequence was found in a woman under 30 with stable Graves' hyperthyroidism. The chain recombines TRBV6-1 with TRBJ2-5, with D hard to call. The sequenced material came from peripheral blood. The CDR3 sequence: CASSSTPLGLEETKYF. Here the CDR3 DNA reads TGTGCCAGCAGCTCCACCCCCCTTGGGCTAGAAGAGACCAAGTACTTC.